These 16 T cell receptor beta chains were all obtained from the same sample, sequenced in a study of Graves' ophthalmopathy and Graves' hyperthyroidism. Transcripts of RNA were the source for amplifying TCR beta CDR3 regions. First-round RT-PCR with HTBI primers preceded a second-round multiplex PCR. Via MiXCR, TCRdb re-called the multiplex PCR reads, giving one row per CDR3 protein. Seen here are roughly 160,000 distinct CDR3 sequences, around two fifths observed once, and the top ten hold roughly 9%. Material for sequencing was peripheral blood. The receptor set was obtained from a man aged 30-40 years with Graves' ophthalmopathy.

This clonotype came up many times. The rearrangement joins TRBV2 to TRBJ2-7; D is unresolved. The V end lost 7 bases, the J end lost 0 bases, and 10 bases lay between the germline ends. CDR3 length: 13 amino acids. Germline V gene lookup returns CDR1 SNHLY and CDR2 FYNNEI. The CDR3 loop is CASIPASSYEQYF. The DNA for the CDR3 is TGTGCCAGCATCCCTGCTAGCTCCTACGAGCAGTACTTC.

The V gene is TRBV12-3 or TRBV12-4, the J gene TRBJ2-4; possible D gene TRBD2, 6 bases. Trimming removed 3 bases from V and 2 bases from J, with 8 bases in between. The CDR3 length is 14 residues. The CDR3 spells CASSFAGSKNIQYF. The CDR3 DNA reads as TGTGCCAGCAGTTTCGCGGGATCCAAAAACATTCAGTACTTC.

This clonotype appeared many times. This chain joins TRBV6-2 or TRBV6-3 and TRBJ2-7; 12 bases map to TRBD2. The CDR3 has 14 amino acids. Germline V gives CDR1 MNHEY, CDR2 SVGEGT. J gave up 7 bases and V 7 bases, and 8 bases lay outside the gene matches. Written as DNA, the CDR3 is TGTGCCAGCATGAACCTAGCGGGAGGGGTGGAGCAGTACTTC. As protein: CASMNLAGGVEQYF.

This clonotype was recorded at least ten times. The chain links TRBV6-1 to TRBJ2-2; 7 bases fit TRBD2. There are 15 residues in the CDR3. V shed 5 bases and J 0 bases; nucleotides not matched to a gene: 3. Germline loops: CDR1 MNHNS, CDR2 SASEGT. CDR3 nucleotides: TGTGCCAGCAGTCCAGCGGGACCGAACACCGGGGAGCTGTTTTTT. Its protein is CASSPAGPNTGELFF.

This clonotype was detected many times. The chain couples TRBV20-1 to TRBJ1-1; TRBD1 is a possible D gene (5 bases). V lost 8 bases, J lost 6 bases, and 19 bases lay in between. CDR1 DFQATT and CDR2 SNEGSKA come from the germline V gene (reference sequence). The CDR3 is 13 residues long. The CDR3 spells CSPTGSLGPEAFF. CDR3 nucleotides: TGCAGTCCTACAGGCTCTCTAGGCCCTGAAGCTTTCTTT.

The chain recombines TRBV12-3 or TRBV12-4 with TRBJ1-2; no reliable D call. V was shortened by 3 bases and J by 4 bases, with 18 bases between the two germline ends. The CDR3 is 16 residues long. The CDR3 region has the DNA TGTGCCAGCAGTTTCCTCCGCCGACCCGCCGCCTATGGCTACACCTTC. Its protein is CASSFLRRPAAYGYTF.

This clonotype was seen repeatedly, ten times or more. The chain joins TRBV28 to TRBJ2-7, with a possible D match to TRBD1 (5 bases). This CDR3 has 14 amino acids. CDR1 and CDR2 (germline): MDHEN, SYDVKM. Trimming stripped 2 bases from V and 6 bases from J, with 14 bases between. The CDR3 nucleotides read TGTGCCAGCAGTTTAAGGGGCGACACCCTCGAGCAGTACTTC. Protein product: CASSLRGDTLEQYF.

This clonotype was picked up many times. This chain uses TRBV29-1 with TRBJ2-7; D remains unclear. V was clipped by 0 bases and J by 4 bases, with 7 bases between them. This CDR3 has 12 amino acids. CDR1 is SQVTM, CDR2 ANQGSEA, per germline. As DNA, the CDR3 is TGCAGCGTTGAAGATCGGGCTTACGAGCAGTACTTC. It is translated as CSVEDRAYEQYF.

This clonotype was detected once. The rearrangement joins TRBV29-1 to TRBJ2-7, with D perhaps TRBD1 (6 bases). Trimming took 8 bases from V and 1 from J, leaving 18 bases between them. Germline CDR1 is SQVTM and CDR2 is ANQGSEA. This CDR3 is 14 amino acids long. The CDR3 DNA reads TGCAGCCCCATGGGTGGGGGCAGGTCCTACGAGCAGTACTTC. Its translation: CSPMGGGRSYEQYF.

The table lists this clonotype with many counts. This sequence joins TRBV4-3 and TRBJ1-5; no definite D call. V was clipped by 2 bases and J by 2 bases, with 16 bases between them. Germline CDR1 LGHNA, CDR2 YSLEER. The CDR3 loop spans 17 amino acids. The CDR3 DNA follows: TGCGCCAGCAGCCAATCCACACGCGGGAGTGGCAATCAGCCCCAGCATTTT. Its translation: CASSQSTRGSGNQPQHF.

This clonotype occurred many times. The V and J genes are TRBV12-3 or TRBV12-4 and TRBJ1-6; 7 bases align to TRBD1. Unmatched junction bases numbered 9, after V lost 4 bases and J lost 9 bases. The CDR3 sequence is 15 residues long. CDR3 residues: CASSSRQGASSPLHF. The CDR3 nucleotides are TGTGCCAGCAGTTCTCGACAGGGAGCAAGTTCACCCCTCCACTTT.

The sample holds a few counts of this clonotype. This sequence joins TRBV9 and TRBJ1-1, with D unclear. There are 15 residues in the CDR3. Germline V gives CDR1 SGDLS, CDR2 YYNGEE. Trimming removed 2 bases from V and 4 bases from J, with 15 bases in between. The CDR3 bases are TGTGCCAGCAGCGTGTCAGTAGACCGAGGCACTGAAGCTTTCTTT. Residues: CASSVSVDRGTEAFF.

This clonotype was seen many times. The chain recombines TRBV27 with TRBJ2-5, with D uncertain. There are 13 residues in the CDR3. Germline values: CDR1 MNHEY, CDR2 SMNVEV (reference sequence). Trimming stripped 3 bases from V and 4 bases from J, with 9 bases between. CDR3 amino acids: CASSFGDRETQYF. The CDR3 nucleotides are TGTGCCAGCAGTTTTGGGGATAGAGAGACCCAGTACTTC.

The rearrangement joins TRBV6-5 to TRBJ2-5, with TRBD2 matching 7 bases. Looked up from germline, CDR1 is MNHEY and CDR2 is SVGAGI. The CDR3 is 18 residues long. V was clipped by 0 bases and J by 5 bases; unmatched bases: 15. The CDR3 spells CASSYSTTSSPSPETQYF. CDR3 bases: TGTGCCAGCAGTTACTCAACGACTAGCTCTCCGTCTCCGGAGACCCAGTACTTC.

The genes are TRBV6-1 and TRBJ1-2; TRBD1 might be the D (5 bases). The CDR3 consists of 12 residues. Trimming pared 6 bases from V and 7 bases from J, leaving 12 bases between. Germline-derived CDR1 and CDR2 are MNHNS and SASEGT. Here the CDR3 reads CASSNGGGGYTF. The DNA for the CDR3 is TGTGCCAGCAGCAACGGGGGAGGTGGCTACACCTTC.

This clonotype was detected ten times or more. This chain links TRBV6-2 or TRBV6-3 with TRBJ2-2; TRBD1 is a possible D gene (6 bases). V lost 5 bases, J lost 3 bases, and 7 bases lay in between. From germline, CDR1 is MNHEY and CDR2 SVGEGT. The CDR3 consists of 13 residues. CDR3 DNA: TGTGCCAGCAGTCGGACAGACACCGGGGAGCTGTTTTTT. Residues: CASSRTDTGELFF.